Below, 14 T cell receptor beta chains from the same sample are listed, as sequenced in a study of T cell repertoires in cytomegalovirus infection. TCRdb fed the reads into MiXCR, producing one record per CDR3 protein. Of around 280,000 distinct CDR3 sequences listed, roughly an eighth are singletons. Sequenced sample: PBMCs. Source of these receptors: a human donor in good health (CMV status not recorded). Some clones in this sample may be carry-over from other donors' samples.

Concerning this clonotype: Since a much larger clone is just one base distant, this may be a read error. The V and J genes are TRBV7-8 and TRBJ2-5; a possible D gene is TRBD2 (6 bases). The ends were cut back, 3 bases at V and 3 bases at J, with 17 bases in the middle. The CDR3 runs to 16 residues. In germline, CDR1 is SGHVS, CDR2 FQNEAQ. The CDR3 protein is CASSFLSPSDKETQYF. In DNA form, the CDR3 reads TGTGCCAGCAGCTTTCTGTCGCCTAGCGATAAAGAGACCCAGTACTTC.

V is TRBV27 and J is TRBJ1-1, with 8 bases identical to TRBD1. Germline loops: CDR1 MNHEY, CDR2 SMNVEV (reference sequence). The CDR3 length is 15 residues. Trimming removed 6 bases from V and 0 bases from J; junction bases left unmatched: 6. CDR3 region: CASSPGGRLNTEAFF. The CDR3 region has the DNA TGTGCCAGCAGCCCAGGGGGCAGGTTGAACACTGAAGCTTTCTTT.

The V and J genes are TRBV20-1 and TRBJ2-7; no reliable D call. Germline CDR1 and CDR2: DFQATT and SNEGSKA (reference sequence). V lost 1 base, J lost 4 bases, and 5 bases lay in between. This CDR3 spans 11 amino acids. The CDR3 nucleotides read TGCAGTGCTAGAGTTAGTTACGAGCAGTACTTC. Translated: CSARVSYEQYF.

The chain joins TRBV7-9 to TRBJ2-5; D could derive from TRBD1 or TRBD2 (5 bases each). Trimming shortened V by 5 bases and J by 3 bases, and 19 bases separated the two germline ends. Germline V CDR1 and CDR2: SEHNR, FQNEAQ (reference sequence). This CDR3 has 16 amino acids. Here the CDR3 reads CASSPPPGTEKETQYF. CDR3 coding DNA: TGTGCCAGCAGCCCGCCCCCCGGGACGGAAAAAGAGACCCAGTACTTC. Filled out from reference TRBV7-9 and TRBJ2-5, the complete variable domain reads DTGVSQNPRHKITKRGQNVTFRCDPISEHNRLYWYRQTLGQGPEFLTYFQNEAQLEKSRLLSDRFSAERPKGSFSTLEIQRTEQGDSAMYLCASSPPPGTEKETQYFGPGTRLLVL.

This clonotype has a handful of counts. The J gene is TRBJ1-2, the V gene TRBV29-1; perhaps TRBD1 as D (5 bases). This CDR3 is built from 13 residues. Germline assignment: CDR1 SQVTM and CDR2 ANQGSEA. Trimming stripped 4 bases from V and 4 bases from J, with 13 bases between. In DNA form, the CDR3 reads TGCAGCGTTGCCCCCAGGGCAGGCTATGGCTACACCTTC. The encoded protein is CSVAPRAGYGYTF.

V usage is TRBV20-1 and J usage is TRBJ1-1; 9 bases fit TRBD1. CDR1 DFQATT and CDR2 SNEGSKA come from the germline V gene (reference sequence). The V and J ends lost 5 bases and 0 bases, in that order; junction bases with no gene match: 4. The CDR3 runs to 14 residues. The CDR3: CSAYRDRVNTEAFF. The DNA of the CDR3 is TGCAGTGCTTACCGGGACAGGGTGAACACTGAAGCTTTCTTT.

In this sample, this clonotype turned up many times. The J gene is TRBJ2-3, the V gene TRBV6-1; maybe TRBD1 (6 bases). V shed 1 base and J shed 2 bases, with 10 bases lying between them. This CDR3 has 15 residues. From germline, CDR1 is MNHNS and CDR2 SASEGT. CDR3 residues: CASSEGQVITDTQYF. The CDR3 coding sequence is TGTGCCAGCAGTGAAGGACAGGTGATCACAGATACGCAGTATTTT.

This clonotype was observed a handful of times. The V and J genes are TRBV14 and TRBJ2-4; 10 bases agree with TRBD2. CDR1 SGHDN and CDR2 FVKESK come from the germline V gene. The length of the CDR3 is 16 residues. V was clipped by 4 bases and J by 5 bases; unmatched bases: 8. The CDR3 nucleotides are TGTGCCAGCAGCCCTTATACTAGCGGGGTCGAAAACATTCAGTACTTC. Amino acid sequence: CASSPYTSGVENIQYF.

The gene calls are TRBV5-1 and TRBJ1-1; D is unclear. The CDR3 is made up of 17 amino acids. The germline V gene has CDR1 SGHRS and CDR2 YFSETQ. The germline V and J ends were trimmed by 0 bases and 5 bases, with 20 bases remaining between them. CDR3 in DNA: TGCGCCAGCAGCTTGGGTCGAATCATCGGGAGGTTGACTGAAGCTTTCTTT. Translating it yields CASSLGRIIGRLTEAFF. The whole variable domain, remainder taken from reference TRBV5-1 and TRBJ1-1, is KAGVTQTPRYLIKTRGQQVTLSCSPISGHRSVSWYQQTPGQGLQFLFEYFSETQRNKGNFPGRFSGRQFSNSRSEMNVSTLELGDSALYLCASSLGRIIGRLTEAFFGQGTRLTVV.

The sample holds a few counts of this clonotype. This sequence joins TRBV19 and TRBJ1-5; no firm D call. Trimming cost V 3 bases and J 1 base, with 10 bases left between them. This CDR3 has 15 amino acids. Germline V gene sequence: CDR1 LNHDA, CDR2 SQIVND (reference sequence). The CDR3 DNA sequence: TGTGCCAGTAGTATCGTAGGGTTGAGCAATCAGCCCCAGCATTTT. It is translated as CASSIVGLSNQPQHF.

The rearrangement uses TRBV6-6 and TRBJ1-1; D call uncertain. The CDR3 has 13 residues. Trimming removed 7 bases at V and 1 base at J, with 10 bases between. Germline-derived CDR1 and CDR2 are MNHNY and SVGAGI (reference sequence). The CDR3 DNA reads TGTGCCAGCAATCACCGGGGGAACACTGAAGCTTTCTTT. Translated, it gives CASNHRGNTEAFF.

This clonotype was seen many times. The V and J genes are TRBV5-1 and TRBJ2-7; 12 positions match TRBD2. V lost 4 bases and J lost 6; bases outside the gene matches: 8. Germline values: CDR1 SGHRS, CDR2 YFSETQ. The CDR3 extends over 15 amino acids. DNA of the CDR3: TGCGCCAGCAGCCTCACCGGACTAGCGGGACCCGAGCAGTACTTC. Encoded protein: CASSLTGLAGPEQYF.

This clonotype was picked up a small number of times. The chain links TRBV6-2 or TRBV6-3 to TRBJ1-3; TRBD1 matches at 7 bases. CDR1 and CDR2 from the germline V gene are MNHEY and SVGEGT. CDR3 size: 16 residues. Germline trimming cut 7 bases from V and 0 bases from J; bases unmatched to any gene: 9. The CDR3 here is CASNTRGTSSGNTIYF. CDR3 bases: TGTGCCAGCAACACCAGGGGGACAAGCTCTGGAAACACCATATATTTT.

The rearrangement links TRBV7-9 to TRBJ1-4; maybe TRBD1 (6 bases). The CDR3 covers 13 residues. Germline CDR1 reads SEHNR; CDR2 reads FQNEAQ (reference sequence). Trimming left V 8 bases short and J 4 bases short, with 11 bases between. CDR3 protein: CASDRGVNEKLFF. In DNA form, the CDR3 reads TGTGCCAGCGATAGGGGGGTTAATGAAAAACTGTTTTTT.